These 18 T cell receptor beta chains came from one sample sequenced in a study of regulatory T cells in long-lasting Graves disease. The time point: newly diagnosed GD, antithyroid drugs for less than 3 months. PBMC-extracted RNA yielded the TCR library. According to the study, TCR beta libraries were built with iRepertoire HTBI primers and CDR3-region Arm-PCR. TCRdb re-analysed the multiplex PCR reads in MiXCR, keeping a single row per CDR3 protein. The sample yields more than 400,000 distinct CDR3 sequences, about 15% seen once. These data are also associated with another study on T cells in Graves' hyperthyroidism and ophthalmopathy.

The starting material was peripheral blood mononuclear cells (PBMCs), obtained at new diagnosis, from a patient treated with antithyroid drugs. Source of these receptors: a woman aged 30 to 39 with Graves disease.

This clonotype has at least ten counts. This chain links TRBV28 with TRBJ2-1, with unresolved D. Germline loops: CDR1 MDHEN, CDR2 SYDVKM. V was shortened by 2 bases and J by 3 bases, with 11 bases between the two germline ends. The CDR3 contains 15 residues. CDR3 nucleotides: TGTGCCAGCAGTTTAGAAGACCAAAGCTACAATGAGCAGTTCTTC. Translating it yields CASSLEDQSYNEQFF.

In this sample, this clonotype turned up many times. J is TRBJ1-2 and V is TRBV7-9; D is unresolved. Per the germline V gene, CDR1 is SEHNR and CDR2 is FQNEAQ (reference sequence). With 5 bases removed from V and 1 base from J, the gap between germline ends came to 14 bases. This CDR3 has 15 amino acids. For the CDR3, the DNA is TGTGCCAGCAGCAGTACGAAGTCGGATAACTATGGCTACACCTTC. This translates into CASSSTKSDNYGYTF. The whole variable domain, filled in from reference TRBV7-9 and TRBJ1-2, reads DTGVSQNPRHKITKRGQNVTFRCDPISEHNRLYWYRQTLGQGPEFLTYFQNEAQLEKSRLLSDRFSAERPKGSFSTLEIQRTEQGDSAMYLCASSSTKSDNYGYTFGSGTRLTVV.

This clonotype has ten or more counts. This chain links TRBV18 with TRBJ1-1, with 7 bases aligning to TRBD1. From germline, CDR1 is KGHSH and CDR2 LQKENI. CDR3 length: 16 residues. Trimming took 0 bases from V and 0 from J; bases not matched to a gene: 4. CDR3 region: CASSPPGQLLNTEAFF. As DNA, the CDR3 is TGTGCCAGCTCACCACCGGGACAGCTCCTGAACACTGAAGCTTTCTTT.

This clonotype has at least ten counts. The DNA of the CDR3 is TGCGCCAGCAGCCAACTAGCGGGCCTGTACCAAGAGACCCAGTACTTC. Amino acids: CASSQLAGLYQETQYF. The chain combines TRBV4-1 with TRBJ2-5; 8 nucleotides match TRBD2. V lost 2 bases to trimming and J lost 0 bases; unmatched junction nucleotides: 5. In germline, CDR1 is MGHRA, CDR2 YSYEKL. CDR3 length: 16 residues.

This clonotype was seen more than once but under ten times. The chain joins TRBV5-1 to TRBJ2-5, with unresolved D. Germline assignment: CDR1 SGHRS and CDR2 YFSETQ. This CDR3 contains 14 residues. Between the trimmed V and J ends, which lost 0 bases and 7 bases, there was a span of 13 bases. The CDR3 is CASSLVGTMGTQYF. CDR3 coding DNA: TGCGCCAGCAGCTTGGTCGGAACTATGGGGACCCAGTACTTC.

The CDR3 coding sequence is TGTGCCAGCAGCTTGAATACTCGCACAGATACGCAGTATTTT. Encoded protein: CASSLNTRTDTQYF. V is TRBV13 and J is TRBJ2-3, with no clear D. CDR3 length: 14 residues. Germline values: CDR1 PRHDT, CDR2 FYEKMQ (reference sequence). V lost 3 bases and J 1 base, leaving 8 bases between the germline ends.

The J gene is TRBJ1-5, the V gene TRBV12-3 or TRBV12-4; no definite D call. The CDR3 consists of 15 residues. Trimming took off 5 bases at V and 0 bases at J, with 11 bases between the two ends. The CDR3 region has the DNA TGTGCCAGCAGTCAACAAGCCGATAGCAATCAGCCCCAGCATTTT. Amino acid sequence: CASSQQADSNQPQHF.

The chain joins TRBV3-1 to TRBJ2-7, with 12 bases matching TRBD2. The CDR3 covers 17 residues. J was trimmed by 4 bases and V by 0 bases; bases with no gene match: 7. Germline V CDR1 and CDR2: LGHDT, YNNKEL (reference sequence). The CDR3 region has the DNA TGTGCCAGCAGCCAAGATCGGATGACTAGCGGGAGTTACGAGCAGTACTTC. Translation gives CASSQDRMTSGSYEQYF.

This clonotype was picked up many times. The chain has TRBV20-1 and TRBJ2-1; D is possibly TRBD2 (5 bases). CDR1 and CDR2 from the germline V gene are DFQATT and SNEGSKA (reference sequence). Trimming took off 5 bases at V and 2 bases at J, with 16 bases between the two ends. The CDR3 has 15 residues. The CDR3 here is CSARTPERAYNEQFF. The CDR3 DNA reads as TGCAGTGCTCGGACCCCCGAGAGGGCCTACAATGAGCAGTTCTTC.

For the CDR3, the DNA is TGTGCCAGCAGCCAACCCGACAGGAGCTACAATGAGCAGTTCTTC. Protein: CASSQPDRSYNEQFF. V is TRBV3-1 and J is TRBJ2-1, with D possibly TRBD1 on 6 matching bases. Germline values: CDR1 LGHDT, CDR2 YNNKEL (reference sequence). V was cut by 2 bases and J by 3 bases, with 11 bases left in between. This CDR3 spans 15 amino acids.

This chain links TRBV15 with TRBJ1-2; 8 bases match TRBD1. Germline V gene sequence: CDR1 LNHNV, CDR2 YYDKDF (reference sequence). The CDR3 extends over 15 amino acids. V was clipped by 0 bases and J by 2 bases; unmatched bases: 2. CDR3 in amino acids: CATSRERTGNYGYTF. The CDR3 DNA reads as TGTGCCACCAGCAGAGAGAGGACAGGGAACTATGGCTACACCTTC. The whole variable domain, filled in from reference TRBV15 and TRBJ1-2, reads DAMVIQNPRYQVTQFGKPVTLSCSQTLNHNVMYWYQQKSSQAPKLLFHYYDKDFNNEADTPDNFQSRRPNTSFCFLDIRSPGLGDTAMYLCATSRERTGNYGYTFGSGTRLTVV.

The chain carries TRBV11-2 and TRBJ2-1; 16 nucleotides align to TRBD2. V gave up 6 bases and J gave up 5 bases; unmatched junction bases: 4. Germline lookup yields CDR1 SGHAT and CDR2 FQNNGV. The CDR3 runs to 16 residues. CDR3 DNA: TGTGCCAGCAGGGGACTAGCGGGAGGGCCCCACAATGAGCAGTTCTTC. Protein product: CASRGLAGGPHNEQFF.

This clonotype was picked up many times. The rearrangement joins TRBV30 to TRBJ2-5; TRBD2 aligns across 11 bases. The trim removed 8 bases at V and 7 bases at J, leaving 12 bases unmatched. Germline loops: CDR1 GTSNPN, CDR2 SVGIG (reference sequence). This CDR3 is built from 14 residues. The CDR3 here is CAGGISGRAVTQYF. The CDR3 nucleotides read TGTGCCGGAGGGATTAGCGGGAGGGCGGTGACCCAGTACTTC.

This clonotype was counted ten times or more. This chain connects TRBV7-2 to TRBJ2-1; D ambiguous. CDR3 length: 14 residues. Germline V gene lookup returns CDR1 SGHTA and CDR2 FQGNSA. V shed 6 bases and J shed 7 bases, with 16 bases lying between them. CDR3 sequence (DNA): TGTGCCAGCAGTCGGCATTCTGGGGATAATGAGCAGTTCTTC. This translates into CASSRHSGDNEQFF. The full variable domain, its missing parts supplied by reference TRBV7-2 and TRBJ2-1, is GAGVSQSPSNKVTEKGKDVELRCDPISGHTALYWYRQSLGQGLEFLIYFQGNSAPDKSGLPSDRFSAERTGGSVSTLTIQRTQQEDSAVYLCASSRHSGDNEQFFGPGTRLTVL.

In DNA, the CDR3 is TGCGCCAGCAGCCTGCCCCGGCAGCGCGGCTACACCTTC. Protein sequence: CASSLPRQRGYTF. This sequence joins TRBV4-1 and TRBJ1-2, with unresolved D. Trimming pared 4 bases from V and 8 bases from J, leaving 14 bases between. Germline V lookup: CDR1 MGHRA, CDR2 YSYEKL. This CDR3 has 13 residues.

With respect to this clonotype: A much larger clone lies a single base off, so this may be a read error. The rearrangement joins TRBV6-1 to TRBJ2-3, with TRBD2 as a possible D gene (5 bases). This CDR3 spans 13 amino acids. CDR1 MNHNS and CDR2 SASEGT come from the germline V gene. CDR3 sequence reads: CAGSAVGVYTQYF. The CDR3 nucleotides are TGTGCCGGCAGTGCGGTGGGAGTATATACGCAGTATTTT.

A few counts support this clonotype. The gene calls are TRBV20-1 and TRBJ2-1; D not resolved. CDR3 size: 11 residues. Trimming removed 3 bases from V and 8 bases from J, with 8 bases in between. Germline V gene lookup returns CDR1 DFQATT and CDR2 SNEGSKA (reference sequence). The CDR3 sequence is CSARAAYEQFF. As DNA, the CDR3 is TGCAGTGCTAGGGCGGCTTATGAGCAGTTCTTC.

This clonotype was recorded many times. The gene calls are TRBV29-1 and TRBJ1-1; unclear D gene. The V and J ends lost 4 bases and 0 bases respectively, with 15 bases between them. Germline V lookup: CDR1 SQVTM, CDR2 ANQGSEA. The CDR3 has 15 amino acids. CDR3 amino acids: CSVVWQKNMNTEAFF. CDR3 in DNA: TGCAGCGTTGTGTGGCAGAAGAACATGAACACTGAAGCTTTCTTT.